This TCR beta chain is drawn from a study of cytomegalovirus exposure and HLA in healthy donors (dated by TCRdb to about 2017). In terms of the full investigation: In an earlier analysis of around 540 of the donors, under 300 Gb of sequence data and 117 million unique TCR beta sequences from about 180 million T cells were reported. The T cell repertoires of around 730 subjects were profiled by immunosequencing and related to cytomegalovirus serostatus. An earlier analysis of approximately 500 of the donors applied high-throughput TCR beta sequencing to assess whether each TCR beta V gene segment acted as functional or pseudogenic. A later genetic analysis used genome-wide SNP genotypes for 398 of the 666 donors, treating that subset as a discovery cohort. The number of typed donors differed by locus: about 620-640 for A, B, C, DRB1 and DQB1; approximately 530 for DQA1; 606 for DPA1; and 450 to 480 for DPB1. Along with the roughly 670-subject first cohort, a separate validation cohort of over 90 different subjects was used. Several DR-DQ haplotypes were handled as single units for association and clustering, since linkage in the cohort was strong. On average, about 200,000 unique TCR beta nucleotide sequences were sequenced per donor among a few hundred genotyped donors of the cohort, with roughly 18% of those sequences being non-productive. Alongside the repertoire data, information on donor age, sex, ethnicity and CMV serostatus was compiled. Every discovery cohort repertoire had been produced on one sequencing platform. Class I and class II HLA loci were covered by the typing at four-digit resolution. The study combined high-throughput TCR immunosequencing, statistical association of individual TCRs with disease status, and machine learning to predict cytomegalovirus infection status. Among the roughly 390 genotyped donors, around 81% belonged to the genetic ancestry cluster associated with self-reported Caucasian donors. In a later analysis, previously published TCR beta repertoires from 500 to 750 donors were re-analyzed and high-resolution HLA genotyping was added so that TCR occurrence patterns could be studied. The study aimed to test whether signatures of past pathogen exposure could be identified by cataloging public T cell receptors. About 330 gigabases of sequencing data and roughly 81 million unique TCR sequences made up an early release that covered fewer than 650 HLA-typed donors. Rather than using new phenotypic data, the later analysis identified candidate immune exposures from TCR beta sequences and from how often those sequences occurred across donors. Points the paper makes about the study in general: In a later analysis, HLA-associated TCR beta chains were found to be more clonally expanded and to have lower generation probabilities than equally common non-associated chains. A further reported finding was that TCR beta sequences accurately predicted the HLA-A and HLA-B alleles for most subjects in the first cohort. A group of highly shared sequence variants was considered likely to be a technical artifact of the sequencing pipeline. A later genetic analysis associated a missense DCLRE1C variant with V-gene and J-gene trimming of TCR beta chains, and an independent cohort replicated the association. Presence/absence analyses assumed roughly uniform sequencing depth across donors, an assumption that may not hold. Assigning TCR associations to individual alleles was difficult when HLA alleles, especially DR and DQ, strongly co-occurred. Because HLA typing was unavailable for some donors at each locus, only the typed subset was used in association tests. A later genetic analysis reported fewer N-insertions in productive TCRs among donors in an Asian-associated ancestry cluster than the roughly 690-donor mean. The study gave a list of 150 to 200 TCR beta chains associated with cytomegalovirus. CMV serostatus was the only immune exposure information available for the cohort. According to a later analysis, parvovirus B19, influenza, CMV and Epstein-Barr virus appeared linked to several top co-occurrence clusters. A later analysis found that most CMV-associated TCR beta chains appeared HLA-restricted, with HLA associations seemingly driven largely by CMV exposure. The 87-base-pair reads could not distinguish some IMGT-functional V segments, including TRBV6-2 and TRBV6-3, so those segments were excluded. In an earlier analysis of under 600 of the donors, most TCR beta V segments were observed in productive rearrangements about 87% or about 30% of the time, broadly matching IMGT annotations. A later analysis found that TCR association rates varied across HLA loci, with DRB1 alleles showing the most associated TCRs and HLA-C alleles the fewest. Specific HLA alleles were associated with 15,000 to 20,000 TCR beta sequences at a false discovery rate of 0.05 in a later analysis. In vitro tests confirmed that a few of the cytomegalovirus-associated TCR beta chains recognize cytomegalovirus antigens. In both the original and validation cohorts, the classifier was reported to diagnose cytomegalovirus status with high specificity and sensitivity. Linkage disequilibrium might explain the correlated functional status among segregating V segments, but an unknown experimental factor could not be excluded. The authors suggested that the approach could potentially be extended to other disease states and immunological phenotypes. Across donors, most TCR sequences were observed very rarely, whereas some public TCRs were present in many individuals. This cohort had only TCR beta chains sequenced, and the lack of alpha or paired-chain data limited which features could be detected. The earlier analysis of 587 of the donors excluded roughly 16 rarely observed V segments, including chromosome 9 orphons, because counts were too low.

The cohort consisted of some 730 healthy bone marrow donors. At the time of sampling, all cohort members were nominally healthy, though unrecorded immune exposures were likely present. The donor was CMV seronegative and was included in the group of under 450 seronegative cohort members. Every donor gave a peripheral blood sample, and the peripheral blood mononuclear cells from that sample were used for TCR beta sequencing. The Qiagen DNeasy Blood Extraction Kit was used to extract genomic DNA from the blood cell samples. The protocol used for the library was the immunoSEQ multiplex PCR assay. A mixture of 60 forward primers for TCR Vbeta segments and 13 reverse primers for TCR Jbeta segments was used in the multiplex PCR. Amplification of the CDR3 region of rearranged TCR beta genes was performed with a multiplex PCR assay on genomic DNA. Amplified TCR beta libraries were sequenced as 87-base-pair reads on the Illumina HiSeq System. As for the authors' bioinformatics: A later analysis counted about 80 million unique TCR beta chains across the 666 repertoires, and roughly 11 million of these chains were shared by at least two donors. Raw reads were error-corrected and collapsed into unique sequences by a nearest-neighbor algorithm in which closely related sequences were merged to remove PCR and sequencing errors. Alignment of CDR3 sequences to IMGT reference sequences was used to assign V, D and J gene segments. Each retained sequence needed at least a six-nucleotide match to both a V gene segment and a J gene segment. A rearrangement counted as productive if the CDR3 had no stop codons and remained in frame with V and J, and every other rearrangement counted as non-productive. CDR3 was defined according to IMGT convention as the region running from the second conserved V-encoded cysteine to the conserved J-encoded phenylalanine. In an earlier analysis of just under 600 of the donors, sequences lacking an unambiguous match to a single V gene segment were excluded. In an earlier analysis of about 590 of the donors, a V segment was called functional when productive rearrangements were above 56.7%, and segregating when the standard deviation between donors exceeded 5%. A statistical classification framework was developed to diagnose cytomegalovirus status using the catalog of TCR beta chain sequences. V and J gene assignment, in a later analysis, came from comparing TCR nucleotide sequences with IMGT/GENE-DB human TR gene sequences. The TCRdist pipeline was used in a later analysis to assign CDR3 sequences and most-parsimonious VDJ recombination scenarios. In a later analysis, each TCR beta chain was defined by its CDR3 amino acid sequence together with its V-gene family, and reads without a unique V-gene family were excluded. As a way to deal with suspected cross-contamination and a sequencing artifact, a later analysis dropped hundreds of nucleotide sequences that were highly shared and had low generation probability. A later analysis calculated a clonal expansion index for each public chain from normalized within-repertoire ranks of inferred template counts. Generation probabilities in a later analysis came from a VDJ recombination model fitted to out-of-frame rearrangements, and those results were checked against IGoR. Hypergeometric tests were used in a later analysis to score TCR-TCR, TCR-HLA and TCR-CMV co-occurrence, with a repertoire-size bias correction applied to the TCR pairs. A later analysis estimated false discovery rates by permuting HLA or CMV assignments 20 times. A later analysis grouped co-occurring TCRs with DBSCAN, adding TCRdist sequence similarity when clustering within HLA-allele-positive subsets. Repertoires with fewer than 30,000 or more than 120,000 public chains, plus five repertoires with anomalous nucleotide sharing, were excluded from co-occurrence clustering. The immuneACCESS repertoire file appears here via TCRdb, limited to in-frame rearrangements. These files lack a portion of the clones; in checked studies, under half of the deficit traces to unresolved V genes, and the cause of the others is not known. Clone size and V and J calls were adopted from that table, with D and trimming inferred from the DNA. In this sample the table shows about 150,000 clones, roughly 82% of which occur a single time. The ten largest make up approximately 3.6% of the sample.

From cysteine to phenylalanine, the CDR3 is 14 amino acids long. The only DNA kept is the CDR3, 42 bases in frame from the first base. V and J are truncated by 0 bases and 5 bases respectively, leaving an intervening sequence of 8 bases. From a lookup of the germline V gene, CDR1 and CDR2 are SGHTS and YDEGEE. Note on this clone: There is no known antigen for this receptor. Base qualities were left out, and no much larger clone turns up one base away.

The V gene is TRBV5-8 and the J gene is TRBJ1-4, with no confidently assigned D gene. This sequence was found in a male donor in good health and CMV-seronegative. Sequencing input: PBMCs. The base sequence is TGTGCCAGCAGCTTGGGGCGGCGCAATGAAAAACTGTTTTTT. Its translation reads: CASSLGRRNEKLFF.